A selection of T cell receptor beta chains follows, all from one sample in a study of blood T cell repertoires in COVID-19. The data were produced by immunoSEQ multiplex PCR, yet TCRdb's version contains in-frame clones alone and is incomplete. This table holds around 220,000 clones, approximately 81% found once. The sequenced material came from peripheral blood. These receptors were obtained from a woman older than 75 with acute or convalescent COVID-19. Each CDR3 is given with its conserved first and last residue. The D gene is left open where the match is weak. Not every row has a clone size; where given, it reads once, few, many or a size class.

clone_size	v_call	j_call	d_call	cdr3_nt	cdr3_aa
-	TRBV7-9	TRBJ2-5	-	TGTGCCAGCAGCCCCGAGTTCTTGGAGACCCAGTACTTC	CASSPEFLETQYF
-	TRBV21-1	TRBJ1-5	-	TGTGCCAGCGCAGAATTAGGGACAGGGTATAGCAATCAGCCCCAGCATTTT	CASAELGTGYSNQPQHF
-	TRBV7-9	TRBJ1-6	TRBD1	TGTGCCAGCAGCCTATCGGGACAGGGGTCCGATAATTCACCCCTCCACTTT	CASSLSGQGSDNSPLHF
-	TRBV29-1	TRBJ1-1	-	TGCAGCGTTGATTGGGAGCAAGACACTGAAGCTTTCTTT	CSVDWEQDTEAFF
-	TRBV7-2	TRBJ2-3	TRBD2	TGTGCCAGCAGCTTCCGTCCGGGGGGAACAGATACGCAGTATTTT	CASSFRPGGTDTQYF
-	TRBV2	TRBJ2-5	TRBD1	TGTGCCAGCAGTGAAGGGCCCGCGGTGACAGGGGTGGGGGAGACCCAGTACTTC	CASSEGPAVTGVGETQYF
few	TRBV28	TRBJ1-2	TRBD1	TGTGCCAGCAGTTCCGGGACAGGGGCTAGCTATGGCTACACCTTC	CASSSGTGASYGYTF
few	TRBV27	TRBJ1-2	-	TGTGCCAGCAGTTTACAGGGTGAGTGGTCGGATGGCTACACCTTC	CASSLQGEWSDGYTF
-	TRBV5-1	TRBJ2-7	TRBD2	TGCGCCAGCAGCTTGGGACTAGCGGGGAGTTGGGGCGAGCAGTACTTC	CASSLGLAGSWGEQYF
once	TRBV3-1/TRBV3-2	TRBJ2-7	-	TGTGCCAGCAGCCAAGCCGGCGGCTACGAGCAGTACTTC	CASSQAGGYEQYF
-	TRBV19	TRBJ1-2	TRBD1	TGTGCCAGTAGTCGTCCCGGGACAGGGACCGGCTACACCTTC	CASSRPGTGTGYTF
-	TRBV28	TRBJ2-3	TRBD1	TGTGCCAGCAGTTTAAGGAGGACAGGGCGCGCAGATACGCAGTATTTT	CASSLRRTGRADTQYF
-	TRBV9	TRBJ2-5	-	TGTGCCAGCAGCCCACATGAAGAGACCCAGTACTTC	CASSPHEETQYF
-	TRBV3-1/TRBV3-2	TRBJ2-1	TRBD1	TGTGCCAGCAGCCCGATTACAGGGGCTGGTGAGCAGTTCTTC	CASSPITGAGEQFF
few	TRBV18	TRBJ1-1	-	TGTGCCAGCTCGTCACGAGGTCCCGGGTCGGTGAACACTGAAGCTTTCTTT	CASSSRGPGSVNTEAFF
-	TRBV4-1	TRBJ1-2	-	TGCGCCAGCGCGCAGCCTGGGAGGGGGATCTATGGCTACACCTTC	CASAQPGRGIYGYTF
-	TRBV10-3	TRBJ1-3	-	TGTGCCATCTCAAACTCTGGAAACACCATATATTTT	CAISNSGNTIYF
-	TRBV27	TRBJ1-2	-	TGTGCCAGCAGTTCTCAGGGGTATGGCTACACCTTC	CASSSQGYGYTF
-	TRBV29-1	TRBJ1-5	TRBD1	TGCAGCGCCGGAGAGGGGGCGGGGCAGCCCCAGCATTTT	CSAGEGAGQPQHF
-	TRBV3-1/TRBV3-2	TRBJ2-2	TRBD1	TGTGCCAGCAGCCAAGGCAGGGGGCGAGGCGGGGAGCTGTTTTTT	CASSQGRGRGGELFF
-	TRBV12-3/TRBV12-4	TRBJ1-2	-	TGTGCCAGCTCTCGGGGTAACTATGGCTACACCTTC	CASSRGNYGYTF
-	TRBV24-1	TRBJ1-2	-	TGTGCCACCAGTGATAGGGGTGACTCTAGTGGCTACACCTTC	CATSDRGDSSGYTF
-	TRBV12-3/TRBV12-4	TRBJ1-3	-	TGTGCCAGCAGTAGACAGACTGGAAACACCATATATTTT	CASSRQTGNTIYF
-	TRBV30	TRBJ2-1	-	TGTGCCTGGAGTTTAGGGACTCCCGAGCAGTTCTTC	CAWSLGTPEQFF
once	TRBV24-1	TRBJ2-5	TRBD2	TGTGCCACCAGTGACTTCTCAGGACTAGCGGGGGGAGAGACCCAGTACTTC	CATSDFSGLAGGETQYF
-	TRBV28	TRBJ2-7	-	TGTGCCAGCAGCGCGACAGTACCTCCCTACGAGCAGTACTTC	CASSATVPPYEQYF
-	TRBV18	TRBJ2-7	-	TGTGCCAGCTCACCACCGGCGGCGGCGCCCTACGAGCAGTACTTC	CASSPPAAAPYEQYF
-	TRBV19	TRBJ2-6	TRBD1	TGTGCCAGTAGTATTATCCGGGACAGGGGAACAGGGAACGCGTCCCGGGCCAACGTCCTGACTTTC	CASSIIRDRGTGNASRANVLTF